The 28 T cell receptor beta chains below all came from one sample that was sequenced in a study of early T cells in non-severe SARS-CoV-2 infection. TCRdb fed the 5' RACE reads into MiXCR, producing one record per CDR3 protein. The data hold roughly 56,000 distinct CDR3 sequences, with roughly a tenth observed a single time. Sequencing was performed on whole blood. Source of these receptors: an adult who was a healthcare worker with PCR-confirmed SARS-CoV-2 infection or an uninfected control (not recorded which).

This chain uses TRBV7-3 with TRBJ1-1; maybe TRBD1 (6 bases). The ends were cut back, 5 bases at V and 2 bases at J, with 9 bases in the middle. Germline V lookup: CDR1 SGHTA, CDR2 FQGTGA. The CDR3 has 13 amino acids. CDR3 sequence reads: CASSRQVNTEAFF. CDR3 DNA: TGTGCCAGCAGCCGACAGGTCAACACTGAAGCTTTCTTT.

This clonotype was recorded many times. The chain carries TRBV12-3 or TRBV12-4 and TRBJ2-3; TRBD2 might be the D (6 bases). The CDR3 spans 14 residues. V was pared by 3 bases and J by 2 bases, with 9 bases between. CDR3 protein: CASSLTSPTDTQYF. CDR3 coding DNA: TGTGCCAGCAGTTTGACTAGTCCCACAGATACGCAGTATTTT.

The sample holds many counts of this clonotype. CDR3 sequence (DNA): TGTGCCAGCAGCCAAAGGGGCGGGTCTGGCAATCAGCCCCAGCATTTT. It codes for CASSQRGGSGNQPQHF. The chain uses TRBV3-1 and TRBJ1-5, with a weak D call TRBD1 (5 bases). The germline V gene has CDR1 LGHDT and CDR2 YNNKEL (reference sequence). The V end lost 2 bases, the J end lost 2 bases, and 13 bases lay between the germline ends. This CDR3 comprises 16 residues.

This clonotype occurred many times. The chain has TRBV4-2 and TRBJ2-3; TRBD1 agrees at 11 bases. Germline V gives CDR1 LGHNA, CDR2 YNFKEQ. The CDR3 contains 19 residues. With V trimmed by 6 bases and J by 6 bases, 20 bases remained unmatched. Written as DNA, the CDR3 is TGTGCCAGCAGTCGCGAGAGAATATTAGGACAGGGGGCATCGGATACGCAGTATTTT. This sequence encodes CASSRERILGQGASDTQYF.

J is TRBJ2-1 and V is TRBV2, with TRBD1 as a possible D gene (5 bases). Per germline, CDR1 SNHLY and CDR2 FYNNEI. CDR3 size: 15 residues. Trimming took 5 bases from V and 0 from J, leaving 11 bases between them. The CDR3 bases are TGTGCCAGCAGTCTATACAGGAGCTCCTACAATGAGCAGTTCTTC. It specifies CASSLYRSSYNEQFF.

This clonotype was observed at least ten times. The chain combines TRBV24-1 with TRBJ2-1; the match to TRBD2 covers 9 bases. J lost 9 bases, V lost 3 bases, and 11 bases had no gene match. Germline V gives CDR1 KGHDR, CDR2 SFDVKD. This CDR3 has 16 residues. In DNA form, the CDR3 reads TGTGCCACCAGTGATGCTAGCGGGGACCGAGGTAGTGAGCAGTTCTTC. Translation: CATSDASGDRGSEQFF.

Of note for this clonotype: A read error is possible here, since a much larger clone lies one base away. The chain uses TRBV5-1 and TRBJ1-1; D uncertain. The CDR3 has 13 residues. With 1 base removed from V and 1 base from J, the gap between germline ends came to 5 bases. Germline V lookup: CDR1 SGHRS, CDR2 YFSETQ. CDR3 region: CASSLWQNTEAFF. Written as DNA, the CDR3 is TGCGCCAGCAGCTTGTGGCAGAACACTGAAGCTTTCTTT.

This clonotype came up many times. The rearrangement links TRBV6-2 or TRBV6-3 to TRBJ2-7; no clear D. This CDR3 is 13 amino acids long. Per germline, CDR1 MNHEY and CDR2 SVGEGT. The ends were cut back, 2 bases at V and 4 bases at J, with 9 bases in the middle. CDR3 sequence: CASSYLDLYEQYF. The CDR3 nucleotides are TGTGCCAGCAGTTACCTCGACCTGTACGAGCAGTACTTC.

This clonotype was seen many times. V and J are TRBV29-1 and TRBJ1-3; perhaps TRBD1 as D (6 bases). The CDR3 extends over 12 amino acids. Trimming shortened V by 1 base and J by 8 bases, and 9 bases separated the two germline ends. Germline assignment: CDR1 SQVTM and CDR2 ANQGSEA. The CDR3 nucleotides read TGCAGCGTTGAAGGGGCAGGGGACACCATATATTTT. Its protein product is CSVEGAGDTIYF.

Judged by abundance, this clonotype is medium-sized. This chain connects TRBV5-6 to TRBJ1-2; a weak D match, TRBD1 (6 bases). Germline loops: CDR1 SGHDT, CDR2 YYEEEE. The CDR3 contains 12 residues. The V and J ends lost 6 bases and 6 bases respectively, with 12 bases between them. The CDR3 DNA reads TGTGCCAGCACACCACAGGGAGATGGCTACACCTTC. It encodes CASTPQGDGYTF.

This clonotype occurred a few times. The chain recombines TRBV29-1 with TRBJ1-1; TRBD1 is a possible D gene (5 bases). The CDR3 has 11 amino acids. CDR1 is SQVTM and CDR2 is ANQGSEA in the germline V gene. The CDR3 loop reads CGGEKNTEAFF. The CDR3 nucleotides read TGCGGGGGGGAGAAAAACACTGAAGCTTTCTTT.

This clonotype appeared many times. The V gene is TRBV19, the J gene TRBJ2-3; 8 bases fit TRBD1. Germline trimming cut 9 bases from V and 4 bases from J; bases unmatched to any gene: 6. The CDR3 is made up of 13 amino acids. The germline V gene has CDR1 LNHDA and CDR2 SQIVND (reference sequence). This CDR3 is CASAGGAADTQYF. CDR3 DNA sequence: TGTGCCAGCGCAGGGGGCGCGGCAGATACGCAGTATTTT.

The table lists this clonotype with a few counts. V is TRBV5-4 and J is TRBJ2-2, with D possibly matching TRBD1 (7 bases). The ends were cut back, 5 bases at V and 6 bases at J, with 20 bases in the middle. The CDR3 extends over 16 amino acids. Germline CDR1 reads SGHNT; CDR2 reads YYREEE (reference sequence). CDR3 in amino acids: CASRPGGRAAAGELFF. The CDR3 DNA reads TGTGCCAGCAGGCCAGGGGGGCGGGCTGCGGCCGGGGAGCTGTTTTTT. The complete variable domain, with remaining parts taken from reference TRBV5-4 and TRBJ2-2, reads ETGVTQSPTHLIKTRGQQVTLRCSSQSGHNTVSWYQQALGQGPQFIFQYYREEENGRGNFPPRFSGLQFPNYSSELNVNALELDDSALYLCASRPGGRAAAGELFFGEGSRLTVL.

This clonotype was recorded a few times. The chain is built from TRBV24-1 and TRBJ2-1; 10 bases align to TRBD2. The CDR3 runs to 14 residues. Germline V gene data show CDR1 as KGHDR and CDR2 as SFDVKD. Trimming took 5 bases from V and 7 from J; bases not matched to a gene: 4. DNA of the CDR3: TGTGCCACCAGTGTTAGCGGGAGGCCAAATGAGCAGTTCTTC. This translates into CATSVSGRPNEQFF.

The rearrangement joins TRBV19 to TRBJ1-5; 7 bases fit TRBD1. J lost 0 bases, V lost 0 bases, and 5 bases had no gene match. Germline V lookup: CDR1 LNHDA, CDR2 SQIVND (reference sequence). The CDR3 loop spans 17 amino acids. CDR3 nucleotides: TGTGCCAGTAGTATAGACCGACAGGGCTATAGCAATCAGCCCCAGCATTTT. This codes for CASSIDRQGYSNQPQHF.

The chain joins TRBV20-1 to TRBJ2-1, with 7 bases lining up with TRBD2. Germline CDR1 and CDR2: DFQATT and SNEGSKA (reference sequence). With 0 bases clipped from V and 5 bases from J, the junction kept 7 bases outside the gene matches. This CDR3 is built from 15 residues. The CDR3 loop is CSARDLPSGDNEQFF. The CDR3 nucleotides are TGCAGTGCTAGAGACTTGCCTAGCGGCGACAATGAGCAGTTCTTC.

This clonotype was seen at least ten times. The CDR3 loop reads CASSTRQDRANTGELFF. In DNA, the CDR3 is TGTGCCAGCAGCACGCGGCAAGACAGGGCGAACACCGGGGAGCTGTTTTTT. The V and J genes are TRBV9 and TRBJ2-2, with TRBD1 identical over 7 bases. Germline V lookup: CDR1 SGDLS, CDR2 YYNGEE. The CDR3 is 17 amino acids. Trimming removed 4 bases from V and 0 bases from J; junction bases left unmatched: 9.

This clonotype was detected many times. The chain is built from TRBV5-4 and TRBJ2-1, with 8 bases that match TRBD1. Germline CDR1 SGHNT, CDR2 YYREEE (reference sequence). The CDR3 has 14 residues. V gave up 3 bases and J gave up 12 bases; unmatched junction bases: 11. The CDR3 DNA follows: TGTGCCAGCAGCTCCCTGGGCAGGGGGCGAGGGCAGTTCTTC. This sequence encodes CASSSLGRGRGQFF.

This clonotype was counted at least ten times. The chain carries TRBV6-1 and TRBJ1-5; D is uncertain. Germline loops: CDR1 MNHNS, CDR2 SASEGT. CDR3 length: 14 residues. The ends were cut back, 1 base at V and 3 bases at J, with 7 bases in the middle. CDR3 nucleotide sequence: TGTGCCAGCAGTGAAGTACAGATCAATCAGCCCCAGCATTTT. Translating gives CASSEVQINQPQHF.

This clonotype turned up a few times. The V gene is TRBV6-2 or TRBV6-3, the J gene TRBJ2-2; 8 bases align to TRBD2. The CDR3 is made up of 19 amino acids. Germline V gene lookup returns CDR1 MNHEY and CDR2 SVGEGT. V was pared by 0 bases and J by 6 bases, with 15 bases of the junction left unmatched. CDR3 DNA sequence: TGTGCCAGCAGTTACTCGAGTGGTTTGCGGGGGGTGTCACCCGGGGAGCTGTTTTTT. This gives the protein CASSYSSGLRGVSPGELFF.

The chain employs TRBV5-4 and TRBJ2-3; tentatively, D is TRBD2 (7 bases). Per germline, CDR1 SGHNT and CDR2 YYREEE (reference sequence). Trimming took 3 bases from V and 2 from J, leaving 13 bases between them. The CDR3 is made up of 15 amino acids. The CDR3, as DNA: TGTGCCAGCAGCTCGTCCGGGGGGCCCACAGATACGCAGTATTTT. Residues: CASSSSGGPTDTQYF.

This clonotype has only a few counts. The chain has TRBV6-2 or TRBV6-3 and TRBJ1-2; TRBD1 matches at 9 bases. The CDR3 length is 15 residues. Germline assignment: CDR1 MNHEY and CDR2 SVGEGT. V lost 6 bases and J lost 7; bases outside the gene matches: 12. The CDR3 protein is CASRDTQGAVSGYTF. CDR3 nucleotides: TGTGCCAGCAGGGACACACAGGGGGCCGTCTCTGGCTACACCTTC.

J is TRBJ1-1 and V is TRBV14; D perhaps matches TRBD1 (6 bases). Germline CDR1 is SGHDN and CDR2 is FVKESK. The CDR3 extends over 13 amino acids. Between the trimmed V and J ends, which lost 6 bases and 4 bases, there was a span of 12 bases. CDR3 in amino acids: CASRQTGSTEAFF. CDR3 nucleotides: TGTGCCAGCAGGCAGACAGGCAGCACTGAAGCTTTCTTT.

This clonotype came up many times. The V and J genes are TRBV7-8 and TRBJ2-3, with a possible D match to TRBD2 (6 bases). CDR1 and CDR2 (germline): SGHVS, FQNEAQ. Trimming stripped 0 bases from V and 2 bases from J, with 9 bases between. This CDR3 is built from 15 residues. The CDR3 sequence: CASSLAGGSTDTQYF. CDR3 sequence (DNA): TGTGCCAGCAGCTTAGCCGGGGGATCCACAGATACGCAGTATTTT.

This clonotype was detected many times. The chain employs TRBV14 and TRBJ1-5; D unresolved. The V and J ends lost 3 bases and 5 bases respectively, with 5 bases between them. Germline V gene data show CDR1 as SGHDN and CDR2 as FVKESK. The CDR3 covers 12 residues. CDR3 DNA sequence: TGTGCCAGCAGCCATCTTGATCAGCCCCAGCATTTT. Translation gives CASSHLDQPQHF.

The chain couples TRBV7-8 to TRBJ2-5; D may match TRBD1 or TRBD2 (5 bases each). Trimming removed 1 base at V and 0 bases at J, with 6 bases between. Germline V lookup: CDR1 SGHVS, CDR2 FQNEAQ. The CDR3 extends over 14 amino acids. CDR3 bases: TGTGCCAGCAGCTTAGGGGGGTACCAAGAGACCCAGTACTTC. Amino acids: CASSLGGYQETQYF.

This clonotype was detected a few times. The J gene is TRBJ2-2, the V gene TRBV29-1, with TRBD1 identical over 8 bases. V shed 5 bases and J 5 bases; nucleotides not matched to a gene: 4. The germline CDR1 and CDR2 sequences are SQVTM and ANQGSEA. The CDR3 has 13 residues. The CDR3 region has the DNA TGCAGCGTTAACAGGGGGGAAACCGGGGAGCTGTTTTTT. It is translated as CSVNRGETGELFF.

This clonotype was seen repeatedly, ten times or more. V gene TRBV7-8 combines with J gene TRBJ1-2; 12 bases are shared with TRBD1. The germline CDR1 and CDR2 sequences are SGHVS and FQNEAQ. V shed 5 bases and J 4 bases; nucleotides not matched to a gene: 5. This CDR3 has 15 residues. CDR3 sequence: CASSPGTGGGYGYTF. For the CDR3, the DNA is TGTGCCAGCAGCCCCGGGACAGGGGGCGGCTATGGCTACACCTTC.